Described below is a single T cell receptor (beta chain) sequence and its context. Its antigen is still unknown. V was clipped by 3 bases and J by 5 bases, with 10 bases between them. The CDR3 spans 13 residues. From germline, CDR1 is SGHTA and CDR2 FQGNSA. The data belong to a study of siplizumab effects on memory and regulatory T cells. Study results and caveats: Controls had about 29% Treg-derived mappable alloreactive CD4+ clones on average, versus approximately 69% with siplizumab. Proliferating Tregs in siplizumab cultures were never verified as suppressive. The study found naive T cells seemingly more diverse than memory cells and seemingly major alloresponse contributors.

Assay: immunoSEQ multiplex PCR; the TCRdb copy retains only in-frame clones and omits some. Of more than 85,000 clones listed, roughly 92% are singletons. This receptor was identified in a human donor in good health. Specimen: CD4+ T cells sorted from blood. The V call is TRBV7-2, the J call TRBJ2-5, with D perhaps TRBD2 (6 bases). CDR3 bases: TGTGCCAGCAGCTTGACTAGGGTGGAGACCCAGTACTTC. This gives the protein CASSLTRVETQYF.